The next 27 T cell receptor beta chains were all read from a single sample in a study of response to subunit inactivated influenza vaccine listed by TCRdb under 2018. Library generation was performed with RT-PCR. Sequencer: Illumina HiSeq 2500. TCRdb redid the processing of the public reads, applying fastp at Q25 and MiXCR, and retained in-frame beta chains. Here each entry gathers all rows of one CDR3 protein and keeps the most common genes and DNA. This sample lists 610,000 or so distinct CDR3 sequences; approximately 14% were detected once. The ten largest account for around 10% of the sample. Sample: PBMCs from blood, taken approximately 12 days after vaccination. These receptors were obtained from a man in his fifties who received an inactivated influenza vaccine. Donor details come from another sample of the same person, matched by shared clones.

This clonotype has just a few counts. V gene TRBV20-1 combines with J gene TRBJ2-1, with D perhaps matching TRBD2 (6 bases). CDR3 size: 16 residues. Germline V gene data show CDR1 as DFQATT and CDR2 as SNEGSKA (reference sequence). The V and J ends lost 6 bases and 1 base respectively, with 19 bases between them. The DNA of the CDR3 is TGCAGTGCCCTAGATGGCGGGACGGCTTCCTACAATGAGCAGTTCTTC. Translation gives CSALDGGTASYNEQFF.

This clonotype came up a few times. The chain has TRBV20-1 and TRBJ2-1; a weak D match, TRBD2 (6 bases). This CDR3 region has 15 residues. Trimming pared 6 bases from V and 7 bases from J, leaving 22 bases between. Germline CDR1 and CDR2: DFQATT and SNEGSKA (reference sequence). Here the CDR3 DNA reads TGCAGTGCAAATTCCCTAGGAGGGTCTAAGAATGAGCAGTTCTTC. It yields the protein CSANSLGGSKNEQFF.

This clonotype showed up just a few times. The genes are TRBV29-1 and TRBJ2-1, with D unresolved. The CDR3 covers 13 residues. Between the trimmed V and J ends, which lost 4 bases and 6 bases, there was a span of 13 bases. Germline V gene sequence: CDR1 SQVTM, CDR2 ANQGSEA. Here the CDR3 DNA reads TGCAGCGTTGCCGGATTTTTGGGCAATGAGCAGTTCTTC. Protein sequence: CSVAGFLGNEQFF.

The sample holds a few counts of this clonotype. CDR3 in DNA: TGTGCCAGCAGTGAGCAGCTTGCGGGGCCCTACAATGAGCAGTTCTTC. This sequence encodes CASSEQLAGPYNEQFF. This sequence joins TRBV2 and TRBJ2-1; D is possibly TRBD2 (6 bases). Germline CDR1 reads SNHLY; CDR2 reads FYNNEI. The CDR3 has 16 residues. V lost 3 bases and J lost 2, with 14 bases in between.

The chain links TRBV7-9 to TRBJ2-3; perhaps TRBD1 as D (6 bases). The germline V and J ends were trimmed by 5 bases and 0 bases, with 15 bases remaining between them. The germline CDR1 and CDR2 sequences are SEHNR and FQNEAQ (reference sequence). This CDR3 comprises 16 residues. The CDR3 bases are TGTGCCAGCAGCCCTAAACAGGGTCCTAGCACAGATACGCAGTATTTT. Translated: CASSPKQGPSTDTQYF.

The CDR3 DNA is TGCAGTGCTCCCCAGGGGGCTTTAGGCTACACCTTC. Translated, it gives CSAPQGALGYTF. The rearrangement uses TRBV20-1 and TRBJ1-2; TRBD1 aligns across 8 bases. The CDR3 has 12 amino acids. Germline lookup yields CDR1 DFQATT and CDR2 SNEGSKA (reference sequence). V shed 5 bases, J shed 8 bases, and the junction held 7 bases outside the gene matches.

The V gene is TRBV20-1, the J gene TRBJ2-6; D uncertain. With 0 bases removed from V and 4 bases from J, the gap between germline ends came to 10 bases. Germline V CDR1 and CDR2: DFQATT, SNEGSKA (reference sequence). CDR3 size: 15 residues. The CDR3 DNA is TGCAGTGCTAGAGATCTTGGGTCCGGGGCCAACGTCCTGACTTTC. Its translation is CSARDLGSGANVLTF.

This clonotype was recorded a few times. The genes are TRBV7-3 and TRBJ2-1; 10 bases match TRBD2. J gave up 0 bases and V 1 base, and 6 bases lay outside the gene matches. This CDR3 has 18 amino acids. The germline V gene encodes CDR1 SGHTA and CDR2 FQGTGA. This CDR3 is CASSLRTSGSYSYNEQFF. CDR3 DNA sequence: TGTGCCAGCAGCTTAAGGACTAGCGGTTCGTACTCCTACAATGAGCAGTTCTTC. Drawing the rest from reference TRBV7-3 and TRBJ2-1, the complete variable domain is GAGVSQTPSNKVTEKGKYVELRCDPISGHTALYWYRQSLGQGPEFLIYFQGTGAADDSGLPNDRFFAVRPEGSVSTLKIQRTERGDSAVYLCASSLRTSGSYSYNEQFFGPGTRLTVL.

The J gene is TRBJ1-3, the V gene TRBV21-1. TRBV21-1 corresponds to a pseudogene. The CDR3 extends over 18 amino acids. The CDR3, as DNA: TGTGCCAGCAGCAAAGCGTGGACTCGGTGGTCCTCTGGAAACACCATATATTTT. It is translated as CASSKAWTRWSSGNTIYF.

V gene TRBV20-1 combines with J gene TRBJ2-3; D may be TRBD1 or TRBD2 (6 bases each). The CDR3 extends over 13 amino acids. The V end lost 4 bases, the J end lost 3 bases, and 11 bases lay between the germline ends. Germline CDR1 reads DFQATT; CDR2 reads SNEGSKA (reference sequence). The CDR3 coding sequence is TGCAGTGCTACGGGGGCGAGGACAGATACGCAGTATTTT. Translation: CSATGARTDTQYF.

This chain connects TRBV5-1 to TRBJ2-3, with 8 bases matching TRBD2. V shed 6 bases and J 2 bases; nucleotides not matched to a gene: 8. The length of the CDR3 is 15 residues. Germline V gene data show CDR1 as SGHRS and CDR2 as YFSETQ. DNA of the CDR3: TGCGCCAGCAACCCCACTAGCGGCACCACAGATACGCAGTATTTT. Amino acid sequence: CASNPTSGTTDTQYF.

V and J are TRBV29-1 and TRBJ2-7; perhaps TRBD1 as D (5 bases). V dropped 3 bases and J dropped 4 bases, with 7 bases sitting between them. This CDR3 has 11 amino acids. Germline V CDR1 and CDR2: SQVTM, ANQGSEA. The CDR3 reads CSVETAYEQYF. The CDR3 DNA reads TGCAGCGTTGAGACAGCATACGAGCAGTACTTC.

This clonotype was seen only a few times. The chain couples TRBV6-2 or TRBV6-3 to TRBJ2-1; D is unclear. The CDR3 is made up of 16 amino acids. Germline CDR1 is MNHEY and CDR2 is SVGEGT. V lost 6 bases and J lost 2, with 17 bases in between. DNA of the CDR3: TGTGCCAGCAGCAAAAGGAGTACACTTCCCTACAATGAGCAGTTCTTC. Its protein is CASSKRSTLPYNEQFF.

This clonotype was detected only a few times. The chain employs TRBV28 and TRBJ1-2; 8 bases are a match to TRBD1. The CDR3 has 13 amino acids. The V and J ends lost 2 bases and 8 bases, in that order; junction bases with no gene match: 4. CDR1 and CDR2 from the germline V gene are MDHEN and SYDVKM. CDR3 bases: TGTGCCAGCAGTTTAGCGACAGGGGCCGGCTACACCTTC. Translated, it gives CASSLATGAGYTF.

This clonotype was seen only a few times. The J gene is TRBJ1-5, the V gene TRBV6-5; D might be TRBD1 (6 bases). This CDR3 is built from 16 residues. Germline V gene lookup returns CDR1 MNHEY and CDR2 SVGAGI. Trimming took off 5 bases at V and 2 bases at J, with 16 bases between the two ends. CDR3 in amino acids: CASSNLGGGGNQPQHF. DNA for the CDR3: TGTGCCAGCAGTAACCTAGGGGGGGGAGGCAATCAGCCCCAGCATTTT.

CDR3 amino acids: CASSQAVSGGKNEQFF. The DNA of the CDR3 is TGTGCCAGCAGCCAAGCTGTTAGCGGGGGTAAAAATGAGCAGTTCTTC. The chain is built from TRBV4-2 and TRBJ2-1; 9 nucleotides agree with TRBD2. CDR3 length: 16 residues. With V trimmed by 1 base and J by 7 bases, 8 bases remained unmatched. The germline V gene encodes CDR1 LGHNA and CDR2 YNFKEQ.

The chain is built from TRBV28 and TRBJ2-5; D call uncertain. CDR3 length equals 15 residues. Looked up from germline, CDR1 is MDHEN and CDR2 is SYDVKM. V was clipped by 0 bases and J by 2 bases, with 10 bases between them. Here the CDR3 reads CASSLWGRMQETQYF. The CDR3 DNA is TGTGCCAGCAGTTTATGGGGCAGAATGCAAGAGACCCAGTACTTC. Variable domain in full (rest from reference TRBV28 and TRBJ2-5): DVKVTQSSRYLVKRTGEKVFLECVQDMDHENMFWYRQDPGLGLRLIYFSYDVKMKEKGDIPEGYSVSREKKERFSLILESASTNQTSMYLCASSLWGRMQETQYFGPGTRLLVL.

This clonotype has just a few counts. The chain employs TRBV2 and TRBJ2-1, with D possibly TRBD1 on 6 matching bases. The germline V gene has CDR1 SNHLY and CDR2 FYNNEI. This CDR3 region has 13 residues. V shed 2 bases and J shed 9 bases, with 11 bases lying between them. CDR3 protein: CASSETGSGEQFF. In DNA, the CDR3 is TGTGCCAGCAGTGAAACAGGGAGTGGTGAGCAGTTCTTC.

This clonotype has just a few counts. This rearrangement joins TRBV27 to TRBJ2-7; D might be TRBD1 (6 bases). The CDR3 is 14 residues long. CDR1 is MNHEY and CDR2 is SMNVEV in the germline V gene (reference sequence). Trimming took 5 bases from V and 0 from J, leaving 11 bases between them. This CDR3 reads CASSPDRLSYEQYF. The CDR3 DNA sequence: TGTGCCAGCAGTCCTGACAGGCTCTCCTACGAGCAGTACTTC.

This sequence joins TRBV9 and TRBJ2-7, with a tentative D call TRBD2 (6 bases). V lost 2 bases and J 2 bases, leaving 29 bases between the germline ends. Per germline, CDR1 SGDLS and CDR2 YYNGEE. This CDR3 region has 20 residues. The CDR3 loop is CASSVGTTTFGAGPTYEQYF. The CDR3 DNA follows: TGTGCCAGCAGCGTGGGGACCACAACCTTCGGAGCGGGCCCAACCTACGAGCAGTACTTC.

This clonotype was seen more than once but under ten times. The chain recombines TRBV11-2 with TRBJ1-4; 7 bases are a match to TRBD1. CDR1 SGHAT and CDR2 FQNNGV come from the germline V gene. The CDR3 spans 14 residues. Trimming at V came to 4 bases and at J to 3 bases, leaving 2 bases not matched to a gene. The CDR3 DNA reads TGTGCCAGCAGCTGGACAGGATCTAATGAAAAACTGTTTTTT. This encodes CASSWTGSNEKLFF.

The chain carries TRBV20-1 and TRBJ2-3; the D is unclear. The ends were cut back, 0 bases at V and 3 bases at J, with 13 bases in the middle. The CDR3 has 15 residues. Germline V gene data show CDR1 as DFQATT and CDR2 as SNEGSKA (reference sequence). The CDR3 DNA reads TGCAGTGCTAGAGATCGGGTAGCTGGGACAGATACGCAGTATTTT. It is translated as CSARDRVAGTDTQYF.

This rearrangement joins TRBV10-3 to TRBJ1-2; D is uncertain. Germline V lookup: CDR1 ENHRY, CDR2 SYGVKD. V was cut by 6 bases and J by 0 bases, with 11 bases left in between. CDR3 length: 14 amino acids. The CDR3 spells CAIRGREANYGYTF. The CDR3 coding sequence is TGTGCCATCAGGGGTCGAGAAGCTAACTATGGCTACACCTTC.

This clonotype was found many times. The rearrangement joins TRBV20-1 to TRBJ2-7; TRBD1 matches 7 bases. J gave up 0 bases and V 7 bases, and 3 bases lay outside the gene matches. Germline V CDR1 and CDR2: DFQATT, SNEGSKA (reference sequence). The CDR3 contains 12 residues. The CDR3 here is CSVRQGSYEQYF. CDR3 nucleotides: TGCAGTGTTCGACAGGGCTCCTACGAGCAGTACTTC.

This clonotype was observed a few times. This chain links TRBV12-3 or TRBV12-4 with TRBJ2-1; D unresolved. This CDR3 has 14 amino acids. Trimming took off 5 bases at V and 8 bases at J, with 16 bases between the two ends. The CDR3 is CASSPGGVVYEQFF. The CDR3 coding sequence is TGTGCCAGCAGTCCGGGTGGGGTTGTTTATGAGCAGTTCTTC.

The chain carries TRBV20-1 and TRBJ1-5; TRBD1 matches 7 bases. CDR3 length equals 14 residues. CDR1 DFQATT and CDR2 SNEGSKA come from the germline V gene (reference sequence). V trimming: 0 bases; J trimming: 7 bases; junction bases outside the gene matches: 6. CDR3 nucleotide sequence: TGCAGTGCTAGAGATTATCAGGGGGGCCAGCCCCAGCATTTT. Amino acid sequence: CSARDYQGGQPQHF.

This clonotype came up a few times. The chain uses TRBV18 and TRBJ1-2, with 7 bases lining up with TRBD1. Per the germline V gene, CDR1 is KGHSH and CDR2 is LQKENI. The CDR3 consists of 17 residues. The trim removed 1 base at V and 8 bases at J, leaving 16 bases unmatched. The CDR3 DNA reads as TGTGCCAGCTCACCACTAAGGATAGGGGGCGCCCCTCAAGGCTACACCTTC. This sequence encodes CASSPLRIGGAPQGYTF.